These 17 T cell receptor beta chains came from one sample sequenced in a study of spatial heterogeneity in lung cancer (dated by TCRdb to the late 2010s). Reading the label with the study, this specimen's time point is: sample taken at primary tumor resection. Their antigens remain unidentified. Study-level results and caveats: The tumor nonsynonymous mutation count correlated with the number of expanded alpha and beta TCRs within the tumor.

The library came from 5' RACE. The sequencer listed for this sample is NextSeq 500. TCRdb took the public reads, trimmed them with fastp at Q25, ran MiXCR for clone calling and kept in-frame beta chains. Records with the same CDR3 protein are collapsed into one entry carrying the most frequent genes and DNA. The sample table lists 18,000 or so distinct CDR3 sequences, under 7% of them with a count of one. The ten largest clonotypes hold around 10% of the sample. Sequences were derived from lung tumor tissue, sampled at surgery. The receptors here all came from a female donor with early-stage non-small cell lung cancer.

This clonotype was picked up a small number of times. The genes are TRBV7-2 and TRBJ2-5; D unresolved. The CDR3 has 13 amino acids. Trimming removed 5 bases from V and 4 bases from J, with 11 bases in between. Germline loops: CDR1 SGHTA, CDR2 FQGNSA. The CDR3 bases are TGTGCCAGCAGCCGGGCGGCCTTAGAGACCCAGTACTTC. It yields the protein CASSRAALETQYF.

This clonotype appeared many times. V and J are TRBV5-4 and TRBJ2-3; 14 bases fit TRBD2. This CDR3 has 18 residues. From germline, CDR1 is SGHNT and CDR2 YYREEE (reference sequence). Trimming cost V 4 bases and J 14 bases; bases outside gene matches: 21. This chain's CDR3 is CASSEKGIPGLAGDRAYF. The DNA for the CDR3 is TGTGCCAGCAGCGAAAAGGGGATTCCGGGACTAGCGGGAGATCGGGCGTATTTT. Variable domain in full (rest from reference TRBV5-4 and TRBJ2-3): ETGVTQSPTHLIKTRGQQVTLRCSSQSGHNTVSWYQQALGQGPQFIFQYYREEENGRGNFPPRFSGLQFPNYSSELNVNALELDDSALYLCASSEKGIPGLAGDRAYFGPGTRLTVL.

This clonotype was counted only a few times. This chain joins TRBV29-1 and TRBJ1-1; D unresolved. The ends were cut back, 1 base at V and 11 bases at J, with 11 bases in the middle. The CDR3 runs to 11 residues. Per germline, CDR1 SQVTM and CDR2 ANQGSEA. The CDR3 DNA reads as TGCAGCGTTGAAGGACAAATTGGGGCTTTCTTT. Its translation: CSVEGQIGAFF.

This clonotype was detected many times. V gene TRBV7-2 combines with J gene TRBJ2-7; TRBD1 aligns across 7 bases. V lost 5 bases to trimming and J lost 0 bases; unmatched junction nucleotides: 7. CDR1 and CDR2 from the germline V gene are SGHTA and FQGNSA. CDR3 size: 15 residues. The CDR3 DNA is TGTGCCAGCAGCCGCGACAGGGAAGTCTCCTACGAGCAGTACTTC. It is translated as CASSRDREVSYEQYF.

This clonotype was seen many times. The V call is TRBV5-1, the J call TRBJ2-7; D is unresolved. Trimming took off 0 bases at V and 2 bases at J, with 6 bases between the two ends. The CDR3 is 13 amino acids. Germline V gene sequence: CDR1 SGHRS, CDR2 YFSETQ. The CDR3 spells CASSLGSPYEQYF. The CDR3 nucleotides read TGCGCCAGCAGCTTGGGCAGCCCCTACGAGCAGTACTTC.

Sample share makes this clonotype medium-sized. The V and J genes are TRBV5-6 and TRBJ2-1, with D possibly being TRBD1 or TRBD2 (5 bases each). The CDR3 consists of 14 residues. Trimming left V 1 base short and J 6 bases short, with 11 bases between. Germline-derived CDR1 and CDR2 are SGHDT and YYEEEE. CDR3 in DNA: TGTGCCAGCAGCTTGCTAGTGGGGGTCAATGAGCAGTTCTTC. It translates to CASSLLVGVNEQFF.

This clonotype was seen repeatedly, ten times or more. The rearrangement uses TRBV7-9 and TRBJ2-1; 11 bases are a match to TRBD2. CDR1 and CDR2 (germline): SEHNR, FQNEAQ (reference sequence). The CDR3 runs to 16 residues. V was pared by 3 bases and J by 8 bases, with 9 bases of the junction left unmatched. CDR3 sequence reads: CASSFISLAGADEQFF. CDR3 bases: TGTGCCAGCAGCTTTATATCACTAGCGGGAGCCGATGAGCAGTTCTTC.

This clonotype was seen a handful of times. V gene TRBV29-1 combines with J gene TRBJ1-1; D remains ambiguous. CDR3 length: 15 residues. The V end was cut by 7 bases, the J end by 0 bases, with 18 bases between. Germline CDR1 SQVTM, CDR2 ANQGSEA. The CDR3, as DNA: TGCAGCGGGGTAGAGGGTGCAGGTATGAACACTGAAGCTTTCTTT. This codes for CSGVEGAGMNTEAFF. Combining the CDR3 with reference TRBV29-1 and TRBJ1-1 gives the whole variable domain SAVISQKPSRDICQRGTSLTIQCQVDSQVTMMFWYRQQPGQSLTLIATANQGSEATYESGFVIDKFPISRPNLTFSTLTVSNMSPEDSSIYLCSGVEGAGMNTEAFFGQGTRLTVV.

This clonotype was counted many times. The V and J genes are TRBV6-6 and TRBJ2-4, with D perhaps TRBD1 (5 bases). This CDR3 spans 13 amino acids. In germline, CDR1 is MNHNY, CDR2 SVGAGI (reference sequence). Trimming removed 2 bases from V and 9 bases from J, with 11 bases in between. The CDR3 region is CASSYTQVSIQYF. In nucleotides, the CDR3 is TGTGCCAGCAGTTACACACAGGTCAGCATTCAGTACTTC.

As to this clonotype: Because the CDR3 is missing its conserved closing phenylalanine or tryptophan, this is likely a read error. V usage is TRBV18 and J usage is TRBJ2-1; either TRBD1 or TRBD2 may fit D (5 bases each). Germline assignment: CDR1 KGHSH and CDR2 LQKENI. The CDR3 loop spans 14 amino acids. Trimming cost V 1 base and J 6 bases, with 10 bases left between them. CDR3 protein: CASSPRDRTNEQFS. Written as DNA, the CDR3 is TGTGCCAGCTCACCACGGGACCGAACCAATGAGCAGTTCTCC.

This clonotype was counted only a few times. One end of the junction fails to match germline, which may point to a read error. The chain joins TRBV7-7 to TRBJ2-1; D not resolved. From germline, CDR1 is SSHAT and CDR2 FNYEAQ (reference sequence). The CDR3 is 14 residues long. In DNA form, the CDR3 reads TGTGCTAGCAGCTTAGGGTCCCTCCCCGATGAGCAGTTCTTC. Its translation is CASSLGSLPDEQFF.

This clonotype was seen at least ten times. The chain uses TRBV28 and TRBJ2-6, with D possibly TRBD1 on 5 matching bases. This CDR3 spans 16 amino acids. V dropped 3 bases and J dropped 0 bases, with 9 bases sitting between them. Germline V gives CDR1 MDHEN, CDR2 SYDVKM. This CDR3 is CASSFSGFSGANVLTF. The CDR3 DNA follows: TGTGCCAGCAGTTTCTCAGGGTTCTCTGGGGCCAACGTCCTGACTTTC.

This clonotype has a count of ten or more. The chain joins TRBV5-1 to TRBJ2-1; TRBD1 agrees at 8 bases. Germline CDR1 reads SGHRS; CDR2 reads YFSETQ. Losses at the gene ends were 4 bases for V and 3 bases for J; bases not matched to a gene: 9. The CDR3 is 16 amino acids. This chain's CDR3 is CASSPEPGTGYNEQFF. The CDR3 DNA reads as TGCGCCAGCAGCCCGGAACCCGGGACAGGCTACAATGAGCAGTTCTTC. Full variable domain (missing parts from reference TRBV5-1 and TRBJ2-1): KAGVTQTPRYLIKTRGQQVTLSCSPISGHRSVSWYQQTPGQGLQFLFEYFSETQRNKGNFPGRFSGRQFSNSRSEMNVSTLELGDSALYLCASSPEPGTGYNEQFFGPGTRLTVL.

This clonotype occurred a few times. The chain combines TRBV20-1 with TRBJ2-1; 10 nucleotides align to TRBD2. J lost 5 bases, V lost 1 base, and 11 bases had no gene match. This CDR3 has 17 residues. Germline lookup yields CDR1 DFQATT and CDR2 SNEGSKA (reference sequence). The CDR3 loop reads CSARVASGSSGDNEQFF. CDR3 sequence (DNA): TGCAGTGCTAGAGTGGCTAGCGGGAGTTCGGGCGACAATGAGCAGTTCTTC.

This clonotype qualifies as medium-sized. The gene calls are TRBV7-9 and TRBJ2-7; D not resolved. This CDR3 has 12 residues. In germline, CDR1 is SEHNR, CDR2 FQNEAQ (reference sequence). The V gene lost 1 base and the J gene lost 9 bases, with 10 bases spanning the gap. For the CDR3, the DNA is TGTGCCAGCAGCTTAGTTCCCACCCCGCAGTACTTC. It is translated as CASSLVPTPQYF.

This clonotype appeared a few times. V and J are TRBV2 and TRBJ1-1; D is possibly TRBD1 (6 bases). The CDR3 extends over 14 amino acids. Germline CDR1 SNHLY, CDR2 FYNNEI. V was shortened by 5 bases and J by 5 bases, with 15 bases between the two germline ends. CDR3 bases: TGTGCCAGCAGTACGACAGGACGGGGGACTGAAGCTTTCTTT. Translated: CASSTTGRGTEAFF.

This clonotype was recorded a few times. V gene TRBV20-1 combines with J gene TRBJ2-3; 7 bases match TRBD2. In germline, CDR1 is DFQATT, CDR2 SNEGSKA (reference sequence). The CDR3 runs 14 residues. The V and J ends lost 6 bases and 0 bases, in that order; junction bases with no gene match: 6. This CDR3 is CSATGGTSTDTQYF. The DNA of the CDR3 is TGCAGTGCAACGGGGGGAACTAGCACAGATACGCAGTATTTT.